The present T cell receptor (beta chain) was sequenced within a study of T cells after yellow fever vaccination. Points from the study as a whole: Researchers noted that a small share of clonotypes showed up in both CD4 and CD8 compartments. The booster response re-showed most primary clones: over 95% CD4, 88% CD8. A weaker but faster secondary response was observed, peaking on day 5 versus 15.

Universal primer sites and UMIs were introduced during 5'RACE template-switching synthesis of TCR cDNA. TCRdb ran MiXCR on the 5' RACE reads and lists one entry per CDR3 protein. Of 500,000 to 650,000 distinct CDR3 sequences in the sample, about 12% were seen once. Germline values: CDR1 SGDLS, CDR2 YYNGEE. The CDR3 spans 15 residues. V dropped 0 bases and J dropped 4 bases, with 14 bases sitting between them. This clonotype has just a few counts. Its antigen is still unknown. The chain has TRBV9 and TRBJ2-7; tentatively, D is TRBD2 (5 bases). The source of this sequence is a man aged 30 to 45 who received the YFV17D yellow fever vaccine. The starting material was PBMCs, obtained on the day of the yellow fever booster vaccination. In nucleotides, the CDR3 is TGTGCCAGCAGCGTAGATATTGGGGAGACTTACGAGCAGTACTTC. Translating it yields CASSVDIGETYEQYF.